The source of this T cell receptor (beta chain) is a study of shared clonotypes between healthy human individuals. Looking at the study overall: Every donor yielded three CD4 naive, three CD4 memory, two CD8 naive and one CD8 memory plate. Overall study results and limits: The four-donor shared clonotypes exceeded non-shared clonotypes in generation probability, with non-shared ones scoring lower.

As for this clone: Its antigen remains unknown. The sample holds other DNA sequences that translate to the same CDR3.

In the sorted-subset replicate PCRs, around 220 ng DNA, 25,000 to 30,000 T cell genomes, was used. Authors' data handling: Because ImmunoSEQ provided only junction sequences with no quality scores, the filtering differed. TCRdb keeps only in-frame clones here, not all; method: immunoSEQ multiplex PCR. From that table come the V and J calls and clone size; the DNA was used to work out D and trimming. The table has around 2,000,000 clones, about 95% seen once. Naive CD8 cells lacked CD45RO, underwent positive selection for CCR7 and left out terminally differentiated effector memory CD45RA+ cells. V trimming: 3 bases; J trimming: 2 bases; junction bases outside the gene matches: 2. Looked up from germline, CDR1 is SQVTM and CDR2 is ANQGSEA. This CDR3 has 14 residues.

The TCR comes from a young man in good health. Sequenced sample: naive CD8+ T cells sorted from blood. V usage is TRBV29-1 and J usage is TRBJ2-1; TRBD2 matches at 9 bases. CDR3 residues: CSVEIAGAYNEQFF. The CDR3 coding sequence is TGCAGCGTTGAGATAGCGGGAGCCTACAATGAGCAGTTCTTC.